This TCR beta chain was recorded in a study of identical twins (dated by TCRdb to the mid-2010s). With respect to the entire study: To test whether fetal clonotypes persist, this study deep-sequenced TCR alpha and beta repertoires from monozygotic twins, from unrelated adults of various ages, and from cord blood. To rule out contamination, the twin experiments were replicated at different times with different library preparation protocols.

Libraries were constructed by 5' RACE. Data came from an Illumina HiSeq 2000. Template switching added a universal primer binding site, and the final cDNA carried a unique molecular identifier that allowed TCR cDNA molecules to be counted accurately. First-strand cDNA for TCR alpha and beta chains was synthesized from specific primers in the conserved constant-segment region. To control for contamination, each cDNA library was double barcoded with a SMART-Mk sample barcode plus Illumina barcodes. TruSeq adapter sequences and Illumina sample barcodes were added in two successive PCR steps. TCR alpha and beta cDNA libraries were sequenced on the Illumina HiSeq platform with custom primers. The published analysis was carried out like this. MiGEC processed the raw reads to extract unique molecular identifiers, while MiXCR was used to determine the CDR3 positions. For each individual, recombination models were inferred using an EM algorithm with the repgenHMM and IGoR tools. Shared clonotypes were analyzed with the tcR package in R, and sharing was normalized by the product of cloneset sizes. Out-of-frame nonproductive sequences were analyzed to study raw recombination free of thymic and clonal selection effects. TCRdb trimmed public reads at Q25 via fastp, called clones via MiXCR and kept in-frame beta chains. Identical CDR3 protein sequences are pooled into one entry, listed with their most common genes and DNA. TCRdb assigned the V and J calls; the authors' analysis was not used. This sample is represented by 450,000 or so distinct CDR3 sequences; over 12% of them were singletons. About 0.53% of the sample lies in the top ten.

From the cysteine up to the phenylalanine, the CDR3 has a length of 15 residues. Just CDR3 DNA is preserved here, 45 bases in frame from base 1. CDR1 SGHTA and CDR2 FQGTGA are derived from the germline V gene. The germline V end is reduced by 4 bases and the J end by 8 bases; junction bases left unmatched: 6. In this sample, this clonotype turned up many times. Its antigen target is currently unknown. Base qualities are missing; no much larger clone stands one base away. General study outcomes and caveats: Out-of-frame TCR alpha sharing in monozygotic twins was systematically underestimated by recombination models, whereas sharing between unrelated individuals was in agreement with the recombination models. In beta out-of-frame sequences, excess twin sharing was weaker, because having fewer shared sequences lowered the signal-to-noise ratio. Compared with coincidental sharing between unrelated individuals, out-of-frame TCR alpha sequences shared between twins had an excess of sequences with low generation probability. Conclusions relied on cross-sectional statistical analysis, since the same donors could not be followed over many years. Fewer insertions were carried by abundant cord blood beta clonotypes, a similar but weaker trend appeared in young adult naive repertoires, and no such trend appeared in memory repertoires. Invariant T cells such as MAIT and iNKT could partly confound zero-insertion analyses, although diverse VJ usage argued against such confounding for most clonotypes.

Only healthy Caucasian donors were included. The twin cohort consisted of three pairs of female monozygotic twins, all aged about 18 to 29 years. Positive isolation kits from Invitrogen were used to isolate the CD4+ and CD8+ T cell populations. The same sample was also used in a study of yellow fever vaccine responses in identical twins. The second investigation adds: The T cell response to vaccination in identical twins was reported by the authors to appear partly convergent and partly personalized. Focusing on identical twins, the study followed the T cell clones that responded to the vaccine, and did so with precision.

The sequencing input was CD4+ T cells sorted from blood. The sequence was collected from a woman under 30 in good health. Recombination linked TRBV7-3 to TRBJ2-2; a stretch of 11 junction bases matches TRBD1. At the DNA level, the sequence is TGTGCCAGCAGCTCGGACAGGGGGCTCTCGGGGGAGCTGTTTTTT. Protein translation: CASSSDRGLSGELFF.